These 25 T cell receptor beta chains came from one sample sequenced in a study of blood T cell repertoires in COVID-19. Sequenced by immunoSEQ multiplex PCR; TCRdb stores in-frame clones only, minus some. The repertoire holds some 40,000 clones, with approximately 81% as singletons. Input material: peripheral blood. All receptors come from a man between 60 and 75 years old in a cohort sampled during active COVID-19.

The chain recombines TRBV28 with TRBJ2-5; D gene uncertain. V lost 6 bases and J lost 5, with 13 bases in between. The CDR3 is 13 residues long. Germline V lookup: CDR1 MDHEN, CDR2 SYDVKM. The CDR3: CASSGSGWETQYF. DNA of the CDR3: TGTGCCAGCAGCGGTTCGGGTTGGGAGACCCAGTACTTC.

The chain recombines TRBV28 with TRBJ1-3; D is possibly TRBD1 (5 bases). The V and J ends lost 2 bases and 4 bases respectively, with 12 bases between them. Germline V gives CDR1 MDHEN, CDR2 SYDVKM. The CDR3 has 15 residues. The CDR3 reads CASSLESHRGNTIYF. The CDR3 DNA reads TGTGCCAGCAGTTTAGAATCACACAGGGGAAACACCATATATTTT.

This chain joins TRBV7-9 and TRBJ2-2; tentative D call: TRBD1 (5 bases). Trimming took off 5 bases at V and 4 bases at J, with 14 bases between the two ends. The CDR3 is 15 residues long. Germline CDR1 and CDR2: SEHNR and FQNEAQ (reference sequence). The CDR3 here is CASSPRRGGTGELFF. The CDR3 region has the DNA TGTGCCAGCAGCCCCCGAAGGGGCGGCACCGGGGAGCTGTTTTTT.

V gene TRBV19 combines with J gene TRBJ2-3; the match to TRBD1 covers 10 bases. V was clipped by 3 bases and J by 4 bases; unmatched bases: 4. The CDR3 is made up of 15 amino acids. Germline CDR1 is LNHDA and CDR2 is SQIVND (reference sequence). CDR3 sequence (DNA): TGTGCCAGTAGTATCGGGACAGGGGCCGCAGATACGCAGTATTTT. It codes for CASSIGTGAADTQYF.

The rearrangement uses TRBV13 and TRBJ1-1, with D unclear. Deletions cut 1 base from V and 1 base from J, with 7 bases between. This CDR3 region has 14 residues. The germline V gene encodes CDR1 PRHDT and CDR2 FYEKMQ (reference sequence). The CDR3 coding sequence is TGTGCCAGCAGCTTAGCGGTCCCGAACACTGAAGCTTTCTTT. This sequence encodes CASSLAVPNTEAFF.

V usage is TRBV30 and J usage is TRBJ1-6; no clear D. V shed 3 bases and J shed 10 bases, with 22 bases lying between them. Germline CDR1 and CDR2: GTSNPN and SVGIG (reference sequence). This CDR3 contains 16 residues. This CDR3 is CAWSATPGKGSSPLHF. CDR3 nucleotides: TGTGCCTGGAGCGCTACCCCGGGAAAAGGGTCCTCACCCCTCCACTTT.

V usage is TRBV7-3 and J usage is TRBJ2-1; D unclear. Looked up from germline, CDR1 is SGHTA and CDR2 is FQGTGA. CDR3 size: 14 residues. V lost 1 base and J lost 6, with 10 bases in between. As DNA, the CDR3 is TGTGCCAGCAGCTTAAAAGGCTGGAGCAATGAGCAGTTCTTC. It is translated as CASSLKGWSNEQFF.

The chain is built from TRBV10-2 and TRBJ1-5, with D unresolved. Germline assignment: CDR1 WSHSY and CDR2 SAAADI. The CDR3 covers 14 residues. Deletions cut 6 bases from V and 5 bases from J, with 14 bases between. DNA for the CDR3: TGCGCCAGCAGCTTTGCTGGGAGCGATCAGCCCCAGCATTTT. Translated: CASSFAGSDQPQHF.

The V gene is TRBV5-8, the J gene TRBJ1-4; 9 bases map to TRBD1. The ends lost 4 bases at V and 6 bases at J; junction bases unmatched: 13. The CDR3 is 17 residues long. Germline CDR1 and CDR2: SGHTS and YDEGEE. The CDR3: CASSQGQGSFEDEKLFF. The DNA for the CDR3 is TGTGCCAGCAGCCAGGGACAGGGCTCGTTCGAGGATGAAAAACTGTTTTTT. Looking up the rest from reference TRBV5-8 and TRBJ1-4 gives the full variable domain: EAGVTQSPTHLIKTRGQQATLRCSPISGHTSVYWYQQALGLGLQFLLWYDEGEERNRGNFPPRFSGRQFPNYSSELNVNALELEDSALYLCASSQGQGSFEDEKLFFGSGTQLSVL.

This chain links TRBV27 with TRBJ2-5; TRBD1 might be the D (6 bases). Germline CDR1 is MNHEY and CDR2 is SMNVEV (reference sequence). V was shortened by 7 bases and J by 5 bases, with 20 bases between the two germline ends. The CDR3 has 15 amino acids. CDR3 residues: CASTKVRGRMETQYF. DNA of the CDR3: TGTGCCAGCACAAAGGTCAGGGGACGAATGGAGACCCAGTACTTC.

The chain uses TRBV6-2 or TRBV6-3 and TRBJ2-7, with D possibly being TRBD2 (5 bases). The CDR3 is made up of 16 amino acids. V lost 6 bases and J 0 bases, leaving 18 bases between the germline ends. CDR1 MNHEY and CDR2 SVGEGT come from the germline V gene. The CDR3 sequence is CASSKVLGRDSYEQYF. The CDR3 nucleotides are TGTGCCAGCAGCAAAGTCCTGGGTCGGGACTCCTACGAGCAGTACTTC.

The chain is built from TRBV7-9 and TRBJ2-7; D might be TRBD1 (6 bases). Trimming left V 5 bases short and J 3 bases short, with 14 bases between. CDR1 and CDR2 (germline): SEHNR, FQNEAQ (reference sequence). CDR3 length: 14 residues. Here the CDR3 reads CASSLRTADYEQYF. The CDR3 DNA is TGTGCCAGCAGCCTCAGGACAGCGGACTACGAGCAGTACTTC.

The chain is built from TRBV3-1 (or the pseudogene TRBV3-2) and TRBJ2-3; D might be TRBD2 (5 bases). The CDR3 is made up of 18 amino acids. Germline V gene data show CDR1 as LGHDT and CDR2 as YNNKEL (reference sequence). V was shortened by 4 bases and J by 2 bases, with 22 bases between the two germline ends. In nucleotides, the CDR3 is TGTGCCAGCAGCCCCCCCGACTATACGATCCTGAACACAGATACGCAGTATTTT. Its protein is CASSPPDYTILNTDTQYF.

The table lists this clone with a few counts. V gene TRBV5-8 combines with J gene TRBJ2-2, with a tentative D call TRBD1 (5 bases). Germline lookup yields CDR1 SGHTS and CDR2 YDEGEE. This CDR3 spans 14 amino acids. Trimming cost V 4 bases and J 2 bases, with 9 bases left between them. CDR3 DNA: TGTGCCAGCAGCCTTGGACACAACACCGGGGAGCTGTTTTTT. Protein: CASSLGHNTGELFF.

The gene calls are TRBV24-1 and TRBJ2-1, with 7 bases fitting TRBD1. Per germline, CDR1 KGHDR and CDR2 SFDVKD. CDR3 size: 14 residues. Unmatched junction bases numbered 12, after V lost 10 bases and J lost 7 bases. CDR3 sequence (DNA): TGTGCCACAGCTGACAGGGTACAGGGGAATGAGCAGTTCTTC. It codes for CATADRVQGNEQFF.

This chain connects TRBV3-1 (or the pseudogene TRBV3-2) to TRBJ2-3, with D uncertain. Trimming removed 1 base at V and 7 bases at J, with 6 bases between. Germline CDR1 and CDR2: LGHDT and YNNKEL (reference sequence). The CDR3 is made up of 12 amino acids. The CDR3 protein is CASSQGANTQYF. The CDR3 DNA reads TGTGCCAGCAGCCAAGGGGCGAATACGCAGTATTTT.

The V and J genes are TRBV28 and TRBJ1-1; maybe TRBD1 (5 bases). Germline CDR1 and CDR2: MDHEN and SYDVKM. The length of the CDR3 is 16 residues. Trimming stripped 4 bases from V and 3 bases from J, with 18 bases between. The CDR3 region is CASSSLGGGSYTEAFF. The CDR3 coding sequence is TGTGCCAGCAGTTCCCTTGGGGGAGGAAGCTACACTGAAGCTTTCTTT.

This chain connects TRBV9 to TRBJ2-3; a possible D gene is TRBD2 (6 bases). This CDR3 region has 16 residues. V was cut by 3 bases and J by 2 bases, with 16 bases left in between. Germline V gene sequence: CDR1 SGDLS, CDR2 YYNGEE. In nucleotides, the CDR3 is TGTGCCAGCAGCGCACCCGGGACTTTGCTCACAGATACGCAGTATTTT. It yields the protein CASSAPGTLLTDTQYF.

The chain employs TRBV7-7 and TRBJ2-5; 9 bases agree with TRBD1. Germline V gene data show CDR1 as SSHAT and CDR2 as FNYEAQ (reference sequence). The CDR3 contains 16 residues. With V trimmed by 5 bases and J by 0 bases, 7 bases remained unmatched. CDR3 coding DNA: TGTGCCAGCAGCCAGAGGGGACAGGGCCACCAAGAGACCCAGTACTTC. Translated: CASSQRGQGHQETQYF. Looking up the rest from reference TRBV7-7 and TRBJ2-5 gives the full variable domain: GAGVSQSPRYKVTKRGQDVTLRCDPISSHATLYWYQQALGQGPEFLTYFNYEAQPDKSGLPSDRFSAERPEGSISTLTIQRTEQRDSAMYRCASSQRGQGHQETQYFGPGTRLLVL.

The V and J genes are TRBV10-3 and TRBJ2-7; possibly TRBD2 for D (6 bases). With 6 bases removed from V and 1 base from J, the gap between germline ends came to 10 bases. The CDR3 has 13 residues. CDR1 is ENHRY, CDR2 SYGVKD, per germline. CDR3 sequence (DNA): TGTGCCATCAGGGGGGGTTCATCCTACGAGCAGTACTTC. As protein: CAIRGGSSYEQYF.

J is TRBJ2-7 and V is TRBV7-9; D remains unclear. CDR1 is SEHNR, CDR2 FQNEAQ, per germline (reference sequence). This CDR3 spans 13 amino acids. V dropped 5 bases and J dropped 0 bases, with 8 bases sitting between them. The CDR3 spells CASSPFSSYEQYF. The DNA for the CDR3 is TGTGCCAGCAGCCCGTTTAGCTCCTACGAGCAGTACTTC.

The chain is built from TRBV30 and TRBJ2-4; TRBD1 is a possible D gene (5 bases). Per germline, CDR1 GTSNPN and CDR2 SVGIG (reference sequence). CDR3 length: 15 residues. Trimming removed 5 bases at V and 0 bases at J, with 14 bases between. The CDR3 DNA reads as TGTGCCTGGTCTACAGGACCTGTAGCCAAAAACATTCAGTACTTC. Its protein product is CAWSTGPVAKNIQYF.

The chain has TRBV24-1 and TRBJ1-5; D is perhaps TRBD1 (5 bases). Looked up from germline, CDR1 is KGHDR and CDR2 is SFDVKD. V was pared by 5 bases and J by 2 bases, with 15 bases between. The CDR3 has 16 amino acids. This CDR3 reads CATSGQTGGGNQPQHF. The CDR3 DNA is TGTGCCACCAGTGGTCAAACAGGAGGGGGCAATCAGCCCCAGCATTTT.

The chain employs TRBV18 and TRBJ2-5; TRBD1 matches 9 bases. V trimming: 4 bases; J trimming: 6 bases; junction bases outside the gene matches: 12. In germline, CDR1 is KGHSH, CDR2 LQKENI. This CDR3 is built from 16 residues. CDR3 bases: TGTGCCAGCTCACAGGAATTTCGGGACAGGGTGAAGACCCAGTACTTC. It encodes CASSQEFRDRVKTQYF.

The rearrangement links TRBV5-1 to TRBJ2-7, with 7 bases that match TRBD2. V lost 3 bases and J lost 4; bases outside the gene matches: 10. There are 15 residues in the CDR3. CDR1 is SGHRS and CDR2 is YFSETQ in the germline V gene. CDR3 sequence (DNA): TGCGCCAGCAGCTGGGCCAGCGGGATGGGATACGAGCAGTACTTC. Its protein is CASSWASGMGYEQYF.